Listed below are T cell receptor beta chains from one sample, sequenced in a study of T cells after yellow fever vaccination. MiXCR, run by TCRdb on the 5' RACE reads, gives a single entry per CDR3 protein. The profile shows a few hundred thousand distinct CDR3 sequences, roughly 8.4% of them singletons. The sequencing here drew on PBMCs, taken about 49 days after the first yellow fever vaccination. The receptor source for this set is a man in his late teens or twenties who received the YFV17D yellow fever vaccine. Both conserved end residues are part of each CDR3. A D gene is named only where the DNA matches it firmly. The size of a clone is reported for some rows only, either as once, few or many, or as a class for expanded clones.

CDR3nt,CDR3aa,d_gene,v_gene,abundance,j_gene
TGTGCCAGCACCTCCGACAGGGATTTACCCGAGCAGTACTTC,CASTSDRDLPEQYF,TRBD1,TRBV6-1,NA,TRBJ2-7
TGTGCCAGTACTAAGGGGGCCAGGGGGAACACTGAAGCTTTCTTT,CASTKGARGNTEAFF,TRBD1,TRBV5-5,NA,TRBJ1-1
TGTGCCAGCAGCCCGCCGGGACTAGCGACTTCGAATGAGCAGTTCTTC,CASSPPGLATSNEQFF,TRBD2,TRBV7-2,few,TRBJ2-1
TGCGCCAGCTCCCCCCGCGACAGCCTGAACACTGAAGCTTTCTTT,CASSPRDSLNTEAFF,NA,TRBV5-1,NA,TRBJ1-1
TGTGCCAGCAGCTTCGACGCGTCCTACGAGCAGTACTTC,CASSFDASYEQYF,NA,TRBV7-3,NA,TRBJ2-7
TGTGCCAGCAGCTTAGGGGGGAAGAACACTGAAGCTTTCTTT,CASSLGGKNTEAFF,NA,TRBV7-3,many,TRBJ1-1
TGCGCCAGCAGCTTCGACAGGGACTCAGGGGGGAATTTTAATGAAAAACTGTTTTTT,CASSFDRDSGGNFNEKLFF,TRBD1,TRBV5-1,few,TRBJ1-4
TGCGCCAGCAGCTTGGCCGAAGGAGATACGCAGTATTTT,CASSLAEGDTQYF,NA,TRBV5-1,few,TRBJ2-3
TGTGCCAGCAGCTTAATGGCAGTAACAGACTACGAGCAGTACTTC,CASSLMAVTDYEQYF,NA,TRBV7-3,NA,TRBJ2-7
TGTGCCAGCAGCACTCAGGACAGGGTGACTGAAGCTTTCTTT,CASSTQDRVTEAFF,TRBD1,TRBV5-4,few,TRBJ1-1
TGCGCCAGCAGCTTGGCGCGAATACCCGATTCACCCCTCCACTTT,CASSLARIPDSPLHF,NA,TRBV5-1,few,TRBJ1-6
TGCGCCAGCAGCTTACAGGGGGCGTTTGAAGCTTTCTTT,CASSLQGAFEAFF,TRBD1,TRBV5-1,NA,TRBJ1-1
TGTGCCAGCAGTGAATATGGGACAGGAGTTGGGTCGGACACTGAAGCTTTCTTT,CASSEYGTGVGSDTEAFF,TRBD1,TRBV25-1,NA,TRBJ1-1
TGTGCCAGCACCCGTACGTGGGGACGCACAGATACGCAGTATTTT,CASTRTWGRTDTQYF,NA,TRBV27,NA,TRBJ2-3
TGTGCCAGCAGCTGGGTAGCGGGGGATTACGAGCAGTACTTC,CASSWVAGDYEQYF,TRBD2,TRBV5-5,few,TRBJ2-7
TGTGCTAGTGGTTTGTCCTGGACTCCCCTTGGTCACCATGAGCAGTTCTTC,CASGLSWTPLGHHEQFF,NA,TRBV12-5,NA,TRBJ2-1
TGTGCCAGCAGCGTAGAGGGGGTAGTTGGTCAGCCCCAGCATTTT,CASSVEGVVGQPQHF,NA,TRBV9,NA,TRBJ1-5
TGTGCCAGCAGTGAACGCCAGACACGGGTGGGAGATACGCAGTATTTT,CASSERQTRVGDTQYF,NA,TRBV25-1,few,TRBJ2-3
TGTGCCAGCTCACCAGAGGCAGGGATTAATCAGCCCCAGCATTTT,CASSPEAGINQPQHF,NA,TRBV18,few,TRBJ1-5
TGTGCCAGCAGCCCACCTAGCCCCCGACAAGAGACCCAGTACTTC,CASSPPSPRQETQYF,NA,TRBV11-2,few,TRBJ2-5